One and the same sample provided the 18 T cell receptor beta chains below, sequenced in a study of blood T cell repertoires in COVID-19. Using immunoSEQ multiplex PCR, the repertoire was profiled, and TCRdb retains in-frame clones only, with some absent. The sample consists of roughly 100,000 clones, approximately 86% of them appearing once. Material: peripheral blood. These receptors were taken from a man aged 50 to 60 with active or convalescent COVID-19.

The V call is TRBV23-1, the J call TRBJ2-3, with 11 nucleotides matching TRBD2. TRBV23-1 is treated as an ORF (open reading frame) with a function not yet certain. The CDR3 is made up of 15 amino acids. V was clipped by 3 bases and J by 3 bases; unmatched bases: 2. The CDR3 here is CASSQASGGTDTQYF. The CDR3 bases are TGCGCCAGCAGTCAGGCTAGCGGGGGGACAGATACGCAGTATTTT.

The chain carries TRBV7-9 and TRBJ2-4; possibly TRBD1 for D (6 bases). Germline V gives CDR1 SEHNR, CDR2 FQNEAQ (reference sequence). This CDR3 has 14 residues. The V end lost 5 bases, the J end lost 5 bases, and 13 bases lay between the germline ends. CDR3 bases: TGTGCCAGCAGCGCAGGGGAAGGGGAAAACATTCAGTACTTC. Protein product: CASSAGEGENIQYF.

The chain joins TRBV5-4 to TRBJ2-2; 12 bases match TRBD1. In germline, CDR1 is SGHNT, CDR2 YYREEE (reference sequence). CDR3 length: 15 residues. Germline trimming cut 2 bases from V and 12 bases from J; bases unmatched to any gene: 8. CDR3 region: CASSFGGQGAGKLFF. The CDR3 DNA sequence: TGTGCCAGCAGCTTCGGGGGACAGGGGGCTGGAAAGCTGTTTTTT.

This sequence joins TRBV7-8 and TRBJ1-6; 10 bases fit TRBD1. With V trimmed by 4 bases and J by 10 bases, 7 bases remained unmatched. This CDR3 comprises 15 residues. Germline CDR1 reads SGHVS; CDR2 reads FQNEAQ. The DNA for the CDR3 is TGTGCCAGCAGCTCGACAGGGGGCACAGGGTCACCCCTCCACTTT. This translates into CASSSTGGTGSPLHF.

The CDR3 DNA follows: TGTGCCAGCAGCCAAGATAACGGGGGGACGAACAATGAGCAGTTCTTC. Its translation: CASSQDNGGTNNEQFF. The chain joins TRBV14 to TRBJ2-1; 7 bases match TRBD2. Germline V gives CDR1 SGHDN, CDR2 FVKESK. This CDR3 is 16 amino acids long. The J segment lost 5 bases and the V segment lost 0 bases, leaving 7 bases of the junction unmatched.

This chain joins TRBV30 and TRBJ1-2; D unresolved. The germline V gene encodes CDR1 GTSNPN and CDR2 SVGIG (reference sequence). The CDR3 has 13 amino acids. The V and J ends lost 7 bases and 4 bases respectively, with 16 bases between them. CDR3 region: CAFSLRASYGYTF. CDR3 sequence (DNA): TGTGCCTTCTCGTTGCGGGCCTCCTATGGCTACACCTTC.

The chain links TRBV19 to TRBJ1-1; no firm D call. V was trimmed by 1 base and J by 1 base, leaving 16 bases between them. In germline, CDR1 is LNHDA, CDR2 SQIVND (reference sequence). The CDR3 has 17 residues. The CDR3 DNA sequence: TGTGCCAGTAGTATAGGATATCGGGGAGGTGCGAACACTGAAGCTTTCTTT. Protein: CASSIGYRGGANTEAFF.

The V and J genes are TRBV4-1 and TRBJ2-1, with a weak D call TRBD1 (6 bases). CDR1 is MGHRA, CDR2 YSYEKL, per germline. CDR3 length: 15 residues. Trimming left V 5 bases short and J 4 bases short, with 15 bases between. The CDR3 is CASSFLGGRYNEQFF. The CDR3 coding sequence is TGCGCCAGCAGCTTCCTTGGGGGCCGATACAATGAGCAGTTCTTC.

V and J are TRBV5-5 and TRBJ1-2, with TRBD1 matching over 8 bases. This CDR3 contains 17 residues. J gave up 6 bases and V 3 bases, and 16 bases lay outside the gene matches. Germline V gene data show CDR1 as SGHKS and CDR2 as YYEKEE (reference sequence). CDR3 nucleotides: TGTGCCAGCAGCTGGACATCTGACAGGGGCTCTAGGGATGGCTACACCTTC. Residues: CASSWTSDRGSRDGYTF.

The CDR3 sequence is CSVGGDYGYTF. The DNA of the CDR3 is TGCAGCGTTGGGGGCGACTATGGCTACACCTTC. The rearrangement links TRBV29-1 to TRBJ1-2; TRBD1 might be the D (5 bases). This CDR3 has 11 residues. V was pared by 4 bases and J by 3 bases, with 6 bases between. From germline, CDR1 is SQVTM and CDR2 ANQGSEA.

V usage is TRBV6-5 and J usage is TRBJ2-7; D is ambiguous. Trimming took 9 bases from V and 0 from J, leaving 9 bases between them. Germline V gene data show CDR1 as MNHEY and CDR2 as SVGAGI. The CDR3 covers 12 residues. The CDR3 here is CASGEDSYEQYF. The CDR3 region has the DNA TGTGCCAGTGGAGAGGACTCCTACGAGCAGTACTTC.

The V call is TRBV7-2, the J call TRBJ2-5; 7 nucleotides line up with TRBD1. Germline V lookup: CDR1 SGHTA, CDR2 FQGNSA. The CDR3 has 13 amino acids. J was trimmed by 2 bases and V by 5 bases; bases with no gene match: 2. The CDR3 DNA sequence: TGTGCCAGCAGCATGGGACAGCAAGAGACCCAGTACTTC. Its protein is CASSMGQQETQYF. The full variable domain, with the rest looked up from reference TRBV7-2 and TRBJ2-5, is GAGVSQSPSNKVTEKGKDVELRCDPISGHTALYWYRQSLGQGLEFLIYFQGNSAPDKSGLPSDRFSAERTGGSVSTLTIQRTQQEDSAVYLCASSMGQQETQYFGPGTRLLVL.

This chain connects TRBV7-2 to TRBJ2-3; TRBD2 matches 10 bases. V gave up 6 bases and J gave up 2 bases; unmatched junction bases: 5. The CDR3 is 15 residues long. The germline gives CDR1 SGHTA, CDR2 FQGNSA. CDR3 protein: CASSSTSGVTDTQYF. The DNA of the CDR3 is TGTGCCAGCAGTTCAACTAGCGGGGTCACAGATACGCAGTATTTT.

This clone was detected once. CDR3 nucleotide sequence: TGTGCCAGCAGTGAATCGTTACAGCTGAACACTGAAGCTTTCTTT. It translates to CASSESLQLNTEAFF. The rearrangement joins TRBV25-1 to TRBJ1-1; D gene ambiguous. V lost 1 base and J 0 bases, leaving 9 bases between the germline ends. Germline V gives CDR1 MGHDK, CDR2 SYGVNS. The CDR3 spans 15 residues.

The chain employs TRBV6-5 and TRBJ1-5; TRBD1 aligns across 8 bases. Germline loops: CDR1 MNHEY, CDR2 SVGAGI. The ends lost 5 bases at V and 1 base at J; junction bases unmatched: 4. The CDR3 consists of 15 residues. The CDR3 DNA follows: TGTGCCAGCAGTAGGACAGGGACGAGCAATCAGCCCCAGCATTTT. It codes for CASSRTGTSNQPQHF.

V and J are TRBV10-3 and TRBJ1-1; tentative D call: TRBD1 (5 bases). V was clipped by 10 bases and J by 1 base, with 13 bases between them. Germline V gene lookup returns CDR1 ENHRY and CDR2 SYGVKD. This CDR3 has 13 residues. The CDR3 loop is CATVGGPNTEAFF. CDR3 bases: TGTGCCACCGTGGGGGGTCCGAACACTGAAGCTTTCTTT.

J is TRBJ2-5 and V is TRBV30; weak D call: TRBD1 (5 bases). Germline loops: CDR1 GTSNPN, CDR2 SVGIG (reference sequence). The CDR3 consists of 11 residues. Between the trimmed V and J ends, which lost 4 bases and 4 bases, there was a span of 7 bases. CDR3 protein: CAWTQGETQYF. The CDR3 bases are TGTGCCTGGACCCAGGGAGAGACCCAGTACTTC.

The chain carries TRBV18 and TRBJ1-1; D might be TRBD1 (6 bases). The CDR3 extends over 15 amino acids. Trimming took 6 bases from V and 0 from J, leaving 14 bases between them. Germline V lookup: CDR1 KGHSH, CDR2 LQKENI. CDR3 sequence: CASSPGALMNTEAFF. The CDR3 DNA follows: TGTGCCAGCTCTCCAGGGGCCCTGATGAACACTGAAGCTTTCTTT.